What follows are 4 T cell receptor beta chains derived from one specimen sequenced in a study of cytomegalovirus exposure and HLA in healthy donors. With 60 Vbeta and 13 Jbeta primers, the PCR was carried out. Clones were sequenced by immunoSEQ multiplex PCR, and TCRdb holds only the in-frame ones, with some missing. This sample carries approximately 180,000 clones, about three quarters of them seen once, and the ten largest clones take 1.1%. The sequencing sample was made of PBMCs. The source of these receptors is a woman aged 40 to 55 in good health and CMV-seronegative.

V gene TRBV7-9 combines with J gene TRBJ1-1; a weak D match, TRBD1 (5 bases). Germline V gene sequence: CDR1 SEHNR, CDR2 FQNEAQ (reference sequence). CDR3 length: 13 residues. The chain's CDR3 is CSGEGRGNTEAFF. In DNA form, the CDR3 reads TGTTCCGGAGAGGGGCGGGGGAACACTGAAGCTTTCTTT. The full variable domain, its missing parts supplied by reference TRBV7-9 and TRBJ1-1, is DTGVSQNPRHKITKRGQNVTFRCDPISEHNRLYWYRQTLGQGPEFLTYFQNEAQLEKSRLLSDRFSAERPKGSFSTLEIQRTEQGDSAMYLCSGEGRGNTEAFFGQGTRLTVV.

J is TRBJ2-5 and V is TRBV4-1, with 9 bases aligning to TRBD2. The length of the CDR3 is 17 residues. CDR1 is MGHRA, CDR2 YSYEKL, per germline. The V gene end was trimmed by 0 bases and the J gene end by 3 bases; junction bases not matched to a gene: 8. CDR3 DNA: TGCGCCAGCAGCCAAGATCTGGGGGTAGCGGGAGAAGAGACCCAGTACTTC. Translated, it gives CASSQDLGVAGEETQYF.

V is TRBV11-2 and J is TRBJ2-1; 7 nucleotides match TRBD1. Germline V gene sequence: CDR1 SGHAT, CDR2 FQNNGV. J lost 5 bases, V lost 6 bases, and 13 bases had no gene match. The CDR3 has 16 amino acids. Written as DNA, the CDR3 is TGTGCCAGCAGGCGCCCAGGGGGTTCCATCGACAATGAGCAGTTCTTC. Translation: CASRRPGGSIDNEQFF.

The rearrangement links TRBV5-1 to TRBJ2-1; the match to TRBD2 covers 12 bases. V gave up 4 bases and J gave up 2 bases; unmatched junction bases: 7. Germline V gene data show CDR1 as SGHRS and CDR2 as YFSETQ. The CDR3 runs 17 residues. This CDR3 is CASSRGLAGLTYNEQFF. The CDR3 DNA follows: TGCGCCAGCAGCCGGGGACTAGCGGGCCTAACCTACAATGAGCAGTTCTTC.